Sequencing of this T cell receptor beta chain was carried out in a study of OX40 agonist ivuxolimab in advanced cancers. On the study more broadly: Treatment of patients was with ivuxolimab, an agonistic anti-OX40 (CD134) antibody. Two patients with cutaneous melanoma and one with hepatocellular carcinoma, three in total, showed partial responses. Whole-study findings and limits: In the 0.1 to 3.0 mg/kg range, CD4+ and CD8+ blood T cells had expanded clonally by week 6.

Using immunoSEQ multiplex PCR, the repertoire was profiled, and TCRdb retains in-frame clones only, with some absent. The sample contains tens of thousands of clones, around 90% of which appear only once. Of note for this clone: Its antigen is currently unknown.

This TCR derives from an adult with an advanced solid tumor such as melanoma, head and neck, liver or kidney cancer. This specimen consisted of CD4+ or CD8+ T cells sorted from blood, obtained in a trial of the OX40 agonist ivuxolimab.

The DNA of the CDR3 is TGCGCCAGCAGCTCCCCGTCTTCGGGAGTGGAGACCCAGTACTTC. Translated: CASSSPSSGVETQYF. This chain uses TRBV5-1 with TRBJ2-5; maybe TRBD2 (6 bases). Germline CDR1 and CDR2: SGHRS and YFSETQ. Trimming shortened V by 3 bases and J by 5 bases, and 17 bases separated the two germline ends. The CDR3 totals 15 residues.